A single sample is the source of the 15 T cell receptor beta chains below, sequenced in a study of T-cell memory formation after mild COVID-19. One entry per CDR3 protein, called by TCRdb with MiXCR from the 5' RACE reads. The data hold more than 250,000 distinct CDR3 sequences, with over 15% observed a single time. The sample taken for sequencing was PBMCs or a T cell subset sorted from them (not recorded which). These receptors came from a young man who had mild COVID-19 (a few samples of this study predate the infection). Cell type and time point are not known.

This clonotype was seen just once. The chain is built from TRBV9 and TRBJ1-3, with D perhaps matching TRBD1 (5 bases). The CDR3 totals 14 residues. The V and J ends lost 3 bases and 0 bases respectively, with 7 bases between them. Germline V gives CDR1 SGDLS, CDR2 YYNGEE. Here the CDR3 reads CASSGQISGNTIYF. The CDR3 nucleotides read TGTGCCAGCAGCGGACAGATCTCTGGAAACACCATATATTTT.

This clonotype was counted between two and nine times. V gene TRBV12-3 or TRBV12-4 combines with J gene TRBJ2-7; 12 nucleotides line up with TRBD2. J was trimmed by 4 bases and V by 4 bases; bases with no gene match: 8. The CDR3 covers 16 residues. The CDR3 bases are TGTGCCAGCAGTTCCCAGGAGACTAGCGGGGGTTACGAGCAGTACGTC. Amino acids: CASSSQETSGGYEQYV.

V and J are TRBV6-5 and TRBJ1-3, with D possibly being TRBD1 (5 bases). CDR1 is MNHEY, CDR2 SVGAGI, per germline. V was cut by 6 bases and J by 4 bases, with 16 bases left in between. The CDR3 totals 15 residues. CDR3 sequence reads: CASRRDSTFGNTIYF. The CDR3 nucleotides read TGTGCCAGCAGACGCGACAGTACGTTCGGAAACACCATATATTTT.

CDR3 sequence: CASSQRRSLATDTQYF. CDR3 in DNA: TGCGCCAGCAGCCAACGCCGGTCACTAGCGACAGATACGCAGTATTTT. The chain uses TRBV4-1 and TRBJ2-3, with 7 bases fitting TRBD2. The V gene's germline CDR1 is MGHRA and CDR2 YSYEKL. The ends lost 2 bases at V and 3 bases at J; junction bases unmatched: 8. The CDR3 extends over 16 amino acids.

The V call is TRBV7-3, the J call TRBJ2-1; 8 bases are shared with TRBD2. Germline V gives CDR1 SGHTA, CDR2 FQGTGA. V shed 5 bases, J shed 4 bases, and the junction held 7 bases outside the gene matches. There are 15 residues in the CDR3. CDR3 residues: CASSPSGGDYNEQFF. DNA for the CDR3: TGTGCCAGCAGCCCCTCCGGGGGGGATTACAATGAGCAGTTCTTC. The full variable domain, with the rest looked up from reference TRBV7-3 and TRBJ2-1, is GAGVSQTPSNKVTEKGKYVELRCDPISGHTALYWYRQSLGQGPEFLIYFQGTGAADDSGLPNDRFFAVRPEGSVSTLKIQRTERGDSAVYLCASSPSGGDYNEQFFGPGTRLTVL.

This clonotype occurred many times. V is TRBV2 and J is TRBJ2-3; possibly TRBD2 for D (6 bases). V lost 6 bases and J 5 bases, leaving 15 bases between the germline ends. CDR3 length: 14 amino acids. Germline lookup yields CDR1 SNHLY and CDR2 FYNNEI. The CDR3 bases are TGTGCCAGCAGGAGGACTATGTTTCAAGATACGCAGTATTTT. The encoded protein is CASRRTMFQDTQYF.

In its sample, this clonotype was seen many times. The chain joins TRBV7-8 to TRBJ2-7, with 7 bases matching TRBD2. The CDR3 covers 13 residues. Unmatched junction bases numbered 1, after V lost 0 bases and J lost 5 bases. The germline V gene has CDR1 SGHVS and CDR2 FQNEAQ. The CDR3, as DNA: TGTGCCAGCAGCTTAGCCCTAGCGGACGAGCAGTACTTC. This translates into CASSLALADEQYF.

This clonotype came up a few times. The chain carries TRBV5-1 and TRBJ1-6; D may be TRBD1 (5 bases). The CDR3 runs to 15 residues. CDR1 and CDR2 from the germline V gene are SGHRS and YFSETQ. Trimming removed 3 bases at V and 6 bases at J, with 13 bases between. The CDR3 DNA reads TGCGCCAGCAGCTGGCTACGGGACCCTAATTCACCCCTCCACTTT. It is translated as CASSWLRDPNSPLHF. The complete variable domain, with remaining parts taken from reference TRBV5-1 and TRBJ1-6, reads KAGVTQTPRYLIKTRGQQVTLSCSPISGHRSVSWYQQTPGQGLQFLFEYFSETQRNKGNFPGRFSGRQFSNSRSEMNVSTLELGDSALYLCASSWLRDPNSPLHFGNGTRLTVT.

CDR3 protein: CASSVVHTANYGYTF. CDR3 bases: TGTGCCAGCAGCGTAGTACATACCGCTAACTATGGCTACACCTTC. This chain joins TRBV9 and TRBJ1-2; D is unclear. Germline CDR1 is SGDLS and CDR2 is YYNGEE. Between the trimmed V and J ends, which lost 0 bases and 0 bases, there was a span of 9 bases. CDR3 size: 15 residues.

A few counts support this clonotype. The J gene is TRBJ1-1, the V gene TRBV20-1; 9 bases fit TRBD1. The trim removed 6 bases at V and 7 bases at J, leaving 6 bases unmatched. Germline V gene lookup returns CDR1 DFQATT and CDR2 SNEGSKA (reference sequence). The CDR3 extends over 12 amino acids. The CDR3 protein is CSASRDRDEAFF. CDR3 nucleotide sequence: TGCAGTGCGAGCCGGGACAGGGATGAAGCTTTCTTT.

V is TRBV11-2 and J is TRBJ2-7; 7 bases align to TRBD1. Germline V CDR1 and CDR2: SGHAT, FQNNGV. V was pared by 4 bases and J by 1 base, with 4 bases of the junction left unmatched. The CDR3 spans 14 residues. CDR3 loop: CASSYGTESYEQYV. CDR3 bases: TGTGCCAGCAGCTACGGGACAGAGTCCTACGAGCAGTACGTC.

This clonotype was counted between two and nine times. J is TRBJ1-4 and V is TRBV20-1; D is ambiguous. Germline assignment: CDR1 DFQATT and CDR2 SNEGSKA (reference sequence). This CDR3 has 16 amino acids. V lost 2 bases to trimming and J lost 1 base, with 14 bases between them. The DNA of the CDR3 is TGCAGTGCTAGACTACGTACTTCAAGAACTAATGAAAAACTGTTTTTT. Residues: CSARLRTSRTNEKLFF.

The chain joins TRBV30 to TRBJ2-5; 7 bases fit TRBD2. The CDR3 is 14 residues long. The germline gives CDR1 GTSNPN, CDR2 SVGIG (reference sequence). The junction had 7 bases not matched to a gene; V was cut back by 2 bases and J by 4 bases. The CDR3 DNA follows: TGTGCCTGGAGTAGCCCAGGGAGGGGAGAGACCCAGTACTTC. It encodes CAWSSPGRGETQYF.

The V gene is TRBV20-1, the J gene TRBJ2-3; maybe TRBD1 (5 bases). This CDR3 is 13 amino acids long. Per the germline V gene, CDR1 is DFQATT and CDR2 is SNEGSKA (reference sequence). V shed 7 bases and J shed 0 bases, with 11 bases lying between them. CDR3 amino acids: CSVAGISTDTQYF. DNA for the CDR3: TGCAGTGTGGCAGGGATAAGCACAGATACGCAGTATTTT.

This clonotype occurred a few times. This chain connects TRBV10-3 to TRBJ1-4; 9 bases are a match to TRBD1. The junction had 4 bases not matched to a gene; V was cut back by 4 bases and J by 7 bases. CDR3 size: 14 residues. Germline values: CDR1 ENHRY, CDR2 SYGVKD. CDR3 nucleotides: TGTGCCATCAGTGGGGACAGGGTCCTTGAAAAACTGTTTTTT. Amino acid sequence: CAISGDRVLEKLFF.